This T cell receptor (beta chain) was obtained from a study of cytomegalovirus exposure and HLA in healthy donors. For the study at large: An early data release held 80 million or so unique TCRs from HLA-typed donors. Study observations and caveats: CMV serostatus alone was available as immune exposure information. Three chains linked to CMV were shown in vitro to be specific for CMV antigens.

Concerning this clone: Its antigen remains unidentified.

13 Jbeta primers and 60 Vbeta primers were used for the PCR. The assay was immunoSEQ multiplex PCR, and TCRdb's table has in-frame clones only and misses some. The table lists 150,000 to 200,000 clones, approximately 11% of them singletons, with less than 8.5% in the top ten. Material for sequencing was PBMCs. The source of this sequence is a man aged 50 or older in good health and CMV-seropositive.

CDR3 protein: CASTSDSLNQPQHF. The CDR3 DNA sequence: TGTGCCAGCACCTCGGACAGCCTAAATCAGCCCCAGCATTTT. This chain connects TRBV28 to TRBJ1-5, with D possibly TRBD1 on 6 matching bases. Trimming cost V 7 bases and J 4 bases, with 14 bases left between them. The CDR3 contains 14 residues. Germline V CDR1 and CDR2: MDHEN, SYDVKM.